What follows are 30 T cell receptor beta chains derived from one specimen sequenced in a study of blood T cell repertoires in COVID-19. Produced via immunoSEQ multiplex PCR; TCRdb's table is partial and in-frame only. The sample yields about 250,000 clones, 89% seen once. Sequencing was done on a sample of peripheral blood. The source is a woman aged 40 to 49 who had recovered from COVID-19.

The CDR3 protein is CASSKTASTNEKLFF. CDR3 bases: TGTGCCAGTAGTAAGACAGCCTCAACTAATGAAAAACTGTTTTTT. This chain joins TRBV19 and TRBJ1-4; tentative D call: TRBD1 (5 bases). Trimming pared 4 bases from V and 0 bases from J, leaving 9 bases between. This CDR3 has 15 residues. In germline, CDR1 is LNHDA, CDR2 SQIVND (reference sequence).

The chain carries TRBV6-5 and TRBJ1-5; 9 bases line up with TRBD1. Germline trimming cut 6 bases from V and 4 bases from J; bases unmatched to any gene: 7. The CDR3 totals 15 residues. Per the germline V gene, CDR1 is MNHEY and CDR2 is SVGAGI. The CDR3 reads CASSVKDRGNQPQHF. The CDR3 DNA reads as TGTGCCAGCAGCGTTAAAGACAGGGGGAATCAGCCCCAGCATTTT.

The CDR3 coding sequence is TGTGCCAGCAGCCCAACGGGACTAGCGGGAGGGACCCCCGGGGAGCTGTTTTTT. The encoded protein is CASSPTGLAGGTPGELFF. This rearrangement joins TRBV7-2 to TRBJ2-2, with 16 bases lining up with TRBD2. The CDR3 extends over 18 amino acids. The J segment lost 6 bases and the V segment lost 5 bases, leaving 9 bases of the junction unmatched. Per germline, CDR1 SGHTA and CDR2 FQGNSA. Full variable domain (outside the CDR3, taken from reference TRBV7-2 and TRBJ2-2): GAGVSQSPSNKVTEKGKDVELRCDPISGHTALYWYRQSLGQGLEFLIYFQGNSAPDKSGLPSDRFSAERTGGSVSTLTIQRTQQEDSAVYLCASSPTGLAGGTPGELFFGEGSRLTVL.

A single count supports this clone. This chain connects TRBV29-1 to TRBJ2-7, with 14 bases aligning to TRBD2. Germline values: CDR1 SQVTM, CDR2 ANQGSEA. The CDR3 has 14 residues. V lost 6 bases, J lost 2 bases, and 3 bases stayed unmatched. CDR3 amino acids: CSVTGLAGAYEQYF. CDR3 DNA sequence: TGCAGCGTCACGGGACTAGCGGGAGCCTACGAGCAGTACTTC.

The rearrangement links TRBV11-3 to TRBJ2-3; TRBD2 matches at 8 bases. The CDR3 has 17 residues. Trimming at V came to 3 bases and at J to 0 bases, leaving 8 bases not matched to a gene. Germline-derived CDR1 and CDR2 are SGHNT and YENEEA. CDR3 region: CASSFHGLANSTDTQYF. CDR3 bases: TGTGCCAGCAGCTTTCACGGACTAGCCAATAGCACAGATACGCAGTATTTT.

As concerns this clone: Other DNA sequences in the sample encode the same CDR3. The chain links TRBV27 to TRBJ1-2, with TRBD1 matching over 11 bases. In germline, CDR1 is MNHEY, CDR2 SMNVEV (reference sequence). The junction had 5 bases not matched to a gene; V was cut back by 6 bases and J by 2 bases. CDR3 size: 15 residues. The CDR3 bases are TGTGCCAGCAGGAGGACAGGGGGCCCCAACTATGGCTACACCTTC. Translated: CASRRTGGPNYGYTF.

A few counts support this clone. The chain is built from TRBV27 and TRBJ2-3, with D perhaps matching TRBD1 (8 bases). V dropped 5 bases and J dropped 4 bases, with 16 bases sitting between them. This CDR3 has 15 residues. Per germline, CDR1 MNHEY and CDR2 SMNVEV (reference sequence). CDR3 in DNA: TGTGCCAGCAGTCAAACAGGGGGGGAGTCAGATACGCAGTATTTT. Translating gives CASSQTGGESDTQYF.

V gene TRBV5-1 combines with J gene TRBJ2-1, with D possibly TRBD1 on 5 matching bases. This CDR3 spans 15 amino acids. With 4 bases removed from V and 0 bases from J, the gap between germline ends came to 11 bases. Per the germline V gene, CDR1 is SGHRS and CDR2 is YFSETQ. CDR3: CASSTRVGSYNEQFF. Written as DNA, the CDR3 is TGCGCCAGCAGCACCAGGGTGGGCTCCTACAATGAGCAGTTCTTC.

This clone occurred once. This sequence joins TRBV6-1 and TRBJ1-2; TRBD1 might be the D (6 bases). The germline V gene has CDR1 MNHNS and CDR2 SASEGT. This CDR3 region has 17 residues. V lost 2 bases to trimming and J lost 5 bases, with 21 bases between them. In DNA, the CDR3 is TGTGCCAGCAGTGAAATGGCAGGGGCTCGGCGTGGGTATGGCTACACCTTC. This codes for CASSEMAGARRGYGYTF.

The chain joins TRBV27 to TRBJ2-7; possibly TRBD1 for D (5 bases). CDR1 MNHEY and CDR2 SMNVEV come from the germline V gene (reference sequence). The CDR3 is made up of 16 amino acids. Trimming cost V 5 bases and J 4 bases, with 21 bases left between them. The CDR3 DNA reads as TGTGCCAGCAGTACACCATCCCGGACAAACCCTTACGAGCAGTACTTC. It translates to CASSTPSRTNPYEQYF.

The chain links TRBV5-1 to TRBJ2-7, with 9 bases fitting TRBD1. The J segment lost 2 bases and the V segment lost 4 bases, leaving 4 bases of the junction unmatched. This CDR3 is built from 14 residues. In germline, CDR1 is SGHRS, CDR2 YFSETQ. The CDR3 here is CASSGGTGTYEQYF. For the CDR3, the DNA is TGCGCCAGCAGCGGTGGGACAGGGACCTACGAGCAGTACTTC.

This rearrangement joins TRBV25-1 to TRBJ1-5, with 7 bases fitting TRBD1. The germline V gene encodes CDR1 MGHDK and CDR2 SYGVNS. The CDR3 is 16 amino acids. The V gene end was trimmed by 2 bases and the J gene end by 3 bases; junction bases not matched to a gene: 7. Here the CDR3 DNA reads TGTGCCAGCAGTGAACAGGGGGTTGATAACAATCAGCCCCAGCATTTT. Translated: CASSEQGVDNNQPQHF.

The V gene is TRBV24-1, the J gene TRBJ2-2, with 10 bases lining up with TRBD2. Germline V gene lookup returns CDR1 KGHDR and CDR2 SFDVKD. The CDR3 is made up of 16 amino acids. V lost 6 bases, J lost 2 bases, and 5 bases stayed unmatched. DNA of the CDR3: TGTGCCACCAGTAGCGGACTAGCGGTAAACACCGGGGAGCTGTTTTTT. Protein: CATSSGLAVNTGELFF.

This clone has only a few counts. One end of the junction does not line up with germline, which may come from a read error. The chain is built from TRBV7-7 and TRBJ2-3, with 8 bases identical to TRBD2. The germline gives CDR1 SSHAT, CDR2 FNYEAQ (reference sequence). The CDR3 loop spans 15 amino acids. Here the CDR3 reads CASSQSGSTTDTQYF. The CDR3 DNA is TGTGCTAGCAGCCAAAGCGGGAGCACAACAGATACGCAGTATTTT.

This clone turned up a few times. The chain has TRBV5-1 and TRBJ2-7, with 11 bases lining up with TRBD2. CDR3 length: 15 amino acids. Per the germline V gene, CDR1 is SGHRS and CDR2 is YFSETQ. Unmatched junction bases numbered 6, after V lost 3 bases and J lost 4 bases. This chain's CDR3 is CASSSGLAAQYEQYF. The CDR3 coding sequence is TGCGCCAGCAGCTCGGGACTAGCGGCACAATACGAGCAGTACTTC.

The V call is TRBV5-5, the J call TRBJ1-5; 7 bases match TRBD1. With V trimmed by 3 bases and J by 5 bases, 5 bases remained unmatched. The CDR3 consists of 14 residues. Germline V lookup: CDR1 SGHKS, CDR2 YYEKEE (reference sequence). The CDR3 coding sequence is TGTGCCAGCAGCTCATACGACAGGGATCAGCCCCAGCATTTT. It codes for CASSSYDRDQPQHF.

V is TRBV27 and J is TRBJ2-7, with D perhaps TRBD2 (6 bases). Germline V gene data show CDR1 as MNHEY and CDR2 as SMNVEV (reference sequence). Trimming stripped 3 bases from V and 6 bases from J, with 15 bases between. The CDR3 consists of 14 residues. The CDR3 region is CASSFSSGKAEQYF. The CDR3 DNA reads TGTGCCAGCAGTTTTAGTAGCGGTAAGGCCGAGCAGTACTTC.

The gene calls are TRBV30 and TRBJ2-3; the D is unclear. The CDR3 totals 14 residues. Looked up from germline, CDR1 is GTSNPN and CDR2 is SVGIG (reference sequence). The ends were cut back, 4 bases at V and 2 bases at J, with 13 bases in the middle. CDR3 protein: CAWKVAAFTDTQYF. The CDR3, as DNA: TGTGCCTGGAAGGTCGCGGCCTTCACAGATACGCAGTATTTT.

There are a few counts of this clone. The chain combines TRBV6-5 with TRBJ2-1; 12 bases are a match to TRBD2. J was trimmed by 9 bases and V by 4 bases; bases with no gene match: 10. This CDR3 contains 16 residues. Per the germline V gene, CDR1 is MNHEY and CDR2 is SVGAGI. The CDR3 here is CASSWDRLAGAGEQFF. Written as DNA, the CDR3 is TGTGCCAGCAGTTGGGATCGACTAGCGGGAGCCGGTGAGCAGTTCTTC.

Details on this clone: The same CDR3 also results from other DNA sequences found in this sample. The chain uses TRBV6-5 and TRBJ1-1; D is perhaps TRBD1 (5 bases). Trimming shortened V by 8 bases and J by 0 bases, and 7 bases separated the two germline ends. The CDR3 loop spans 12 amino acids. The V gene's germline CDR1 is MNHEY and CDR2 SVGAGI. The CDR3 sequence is CASGGVNTEAFF. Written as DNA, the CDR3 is TGTGCCAGCGGGGGGGTGAACACTGAAGCTTTCTTT.

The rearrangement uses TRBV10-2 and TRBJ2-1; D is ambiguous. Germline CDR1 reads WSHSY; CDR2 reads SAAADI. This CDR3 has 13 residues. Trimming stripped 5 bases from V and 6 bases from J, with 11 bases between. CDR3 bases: TGCGCCAGCAGTCCCCGACTTATCAATGAGCAGTTCTTC. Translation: CASSPRLINEQFF.

The CDR3 loop is CASSGTNGNTIYF. The CDR3 nucleotides read TGTGCCAGCTCCGGGACAAACGGAAACACCATATATTTT. The rearrangement links TRBV28 to TRBJ1-3; TRBD1 is a possible D gene (6 bases). Trimming took 8 bases from V and 4 from J, leaving 12 bases between them. Germline values: CDR1 MDHEN, CDR2 SYDVKM. The CDR3 runs 13 residues.

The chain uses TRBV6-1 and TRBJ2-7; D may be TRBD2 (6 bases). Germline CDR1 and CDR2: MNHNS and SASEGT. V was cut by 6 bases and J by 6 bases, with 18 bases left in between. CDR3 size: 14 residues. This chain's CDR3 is CASSFTSSSAEQYF. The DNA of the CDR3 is TGTGCCAGCAGCTTTACTAGCTCCTCGGCCGAGCAGTACTTC.

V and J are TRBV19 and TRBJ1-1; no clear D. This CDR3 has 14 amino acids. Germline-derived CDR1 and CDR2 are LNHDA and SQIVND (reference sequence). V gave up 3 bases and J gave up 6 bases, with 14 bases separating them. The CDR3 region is CASSMTGGGAEAFF. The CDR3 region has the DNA TGTGCCAGTAGTATGACGGGCGGAGGCGCTGAAGCTTTCTTT.

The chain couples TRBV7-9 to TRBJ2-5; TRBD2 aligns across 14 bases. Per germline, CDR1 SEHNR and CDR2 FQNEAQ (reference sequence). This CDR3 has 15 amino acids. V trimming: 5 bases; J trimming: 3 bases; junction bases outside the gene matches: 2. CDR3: CASSTGLAGEETQYF. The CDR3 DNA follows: TGTGCCAGCAGCACGGGACTAGCGGGGGAAGAGACCCAGTACTTC. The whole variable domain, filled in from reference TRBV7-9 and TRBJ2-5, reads DTGVSQNPRHKITKRGQNVTFRCDPISEHNRLYWYRQTLGQGPEFLTYFQNEAQLEKSRLLSDRFSAERPKGSFSTLEIQRTEQGDSAMYLCASSTGLAGEETQYFGPGTRLLVL.

CDR3 in amino acids: CASSELGTGLGYGYTF. DNA for the CDR3: TGTGCCAGCAGTGAATTGGGTACAGGGTTAGGATATGGCTACACCTTC. This rearrangement joins TRBV25-1 to TRBJ1-2; D may be TRBD1 (6 bases). The CDR3 has 16 amino acids. Germline values: CDR1 MGHDK, CDR2 SYGVNS. V gave up 1 base and J gave up 5 bases, with 17 bases separating them.

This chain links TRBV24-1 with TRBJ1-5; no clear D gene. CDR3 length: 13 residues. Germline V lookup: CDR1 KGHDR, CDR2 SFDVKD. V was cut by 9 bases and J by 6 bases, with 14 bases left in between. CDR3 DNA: TGTGCCACCCAGAAAGGAGGTGCTCAGCCCCAGCATTTT. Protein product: CATQKGGAQPQHF.

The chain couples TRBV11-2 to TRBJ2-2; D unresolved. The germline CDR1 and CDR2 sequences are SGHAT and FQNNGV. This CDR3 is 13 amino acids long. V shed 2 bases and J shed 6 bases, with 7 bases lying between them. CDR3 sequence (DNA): TGTGCCAGCAGCTTACGTCCCCCCGGGGAGCTGTTTTTT. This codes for CASSLRPPGELFF.

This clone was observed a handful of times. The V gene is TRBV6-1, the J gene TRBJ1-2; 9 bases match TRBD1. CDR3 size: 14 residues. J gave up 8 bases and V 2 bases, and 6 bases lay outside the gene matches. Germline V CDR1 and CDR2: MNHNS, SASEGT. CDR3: CASSEPGQGGGYTF. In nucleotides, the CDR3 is TGTGCCAGCAGTGAACCGGGACAGGGTGGGGGCTACACCTTC.

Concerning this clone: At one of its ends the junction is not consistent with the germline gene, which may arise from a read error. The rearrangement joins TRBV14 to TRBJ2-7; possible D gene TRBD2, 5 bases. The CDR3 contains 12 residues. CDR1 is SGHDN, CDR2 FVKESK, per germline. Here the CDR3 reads CASSSPPGKPDF. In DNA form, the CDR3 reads TGTGCCAGCAGCTCTCCGCCGGGAAAGCCGGACTTC.